This T cell receptor (beta chain) was recorded in a study of cytomegalovirus exposure and HLA in healthy donors. Study findings and constraints: There were three CMV-associated chains whose specificity for CMV antigens was confirmed in vitro.

Germline V gene lookup returns CDR1 MNHEY and CDR2 SMNVEV (reference sequence). The V gene end was trimmed by 5 bases and the J gene end by 2 bases; junction bases not matched to a gene: 3. The CDR3 consists of 14 residues. The method was immunoSEQ multiplex PCR; TCRdb's version includes in-frame clones alone and lacks a portion of them. This table has around 60,000 clones, 92% appearing once. In the case of this clone: Antigen unknown.

The sample comprised PBMCs. The rearrangement links TRBV27 to TRBJ2-1; 7 bases match TRBD2. This TCR was recovered from a woman between 18 and 29 years old in good health and CMV-seronegative. The CDR3 loop reads CASSRLAAYNEQFF. The DNA for the CDR3 is TGTGCCAGCAGTCGGCTAGCGGCCTACAATGAGCAGTTCTTC.